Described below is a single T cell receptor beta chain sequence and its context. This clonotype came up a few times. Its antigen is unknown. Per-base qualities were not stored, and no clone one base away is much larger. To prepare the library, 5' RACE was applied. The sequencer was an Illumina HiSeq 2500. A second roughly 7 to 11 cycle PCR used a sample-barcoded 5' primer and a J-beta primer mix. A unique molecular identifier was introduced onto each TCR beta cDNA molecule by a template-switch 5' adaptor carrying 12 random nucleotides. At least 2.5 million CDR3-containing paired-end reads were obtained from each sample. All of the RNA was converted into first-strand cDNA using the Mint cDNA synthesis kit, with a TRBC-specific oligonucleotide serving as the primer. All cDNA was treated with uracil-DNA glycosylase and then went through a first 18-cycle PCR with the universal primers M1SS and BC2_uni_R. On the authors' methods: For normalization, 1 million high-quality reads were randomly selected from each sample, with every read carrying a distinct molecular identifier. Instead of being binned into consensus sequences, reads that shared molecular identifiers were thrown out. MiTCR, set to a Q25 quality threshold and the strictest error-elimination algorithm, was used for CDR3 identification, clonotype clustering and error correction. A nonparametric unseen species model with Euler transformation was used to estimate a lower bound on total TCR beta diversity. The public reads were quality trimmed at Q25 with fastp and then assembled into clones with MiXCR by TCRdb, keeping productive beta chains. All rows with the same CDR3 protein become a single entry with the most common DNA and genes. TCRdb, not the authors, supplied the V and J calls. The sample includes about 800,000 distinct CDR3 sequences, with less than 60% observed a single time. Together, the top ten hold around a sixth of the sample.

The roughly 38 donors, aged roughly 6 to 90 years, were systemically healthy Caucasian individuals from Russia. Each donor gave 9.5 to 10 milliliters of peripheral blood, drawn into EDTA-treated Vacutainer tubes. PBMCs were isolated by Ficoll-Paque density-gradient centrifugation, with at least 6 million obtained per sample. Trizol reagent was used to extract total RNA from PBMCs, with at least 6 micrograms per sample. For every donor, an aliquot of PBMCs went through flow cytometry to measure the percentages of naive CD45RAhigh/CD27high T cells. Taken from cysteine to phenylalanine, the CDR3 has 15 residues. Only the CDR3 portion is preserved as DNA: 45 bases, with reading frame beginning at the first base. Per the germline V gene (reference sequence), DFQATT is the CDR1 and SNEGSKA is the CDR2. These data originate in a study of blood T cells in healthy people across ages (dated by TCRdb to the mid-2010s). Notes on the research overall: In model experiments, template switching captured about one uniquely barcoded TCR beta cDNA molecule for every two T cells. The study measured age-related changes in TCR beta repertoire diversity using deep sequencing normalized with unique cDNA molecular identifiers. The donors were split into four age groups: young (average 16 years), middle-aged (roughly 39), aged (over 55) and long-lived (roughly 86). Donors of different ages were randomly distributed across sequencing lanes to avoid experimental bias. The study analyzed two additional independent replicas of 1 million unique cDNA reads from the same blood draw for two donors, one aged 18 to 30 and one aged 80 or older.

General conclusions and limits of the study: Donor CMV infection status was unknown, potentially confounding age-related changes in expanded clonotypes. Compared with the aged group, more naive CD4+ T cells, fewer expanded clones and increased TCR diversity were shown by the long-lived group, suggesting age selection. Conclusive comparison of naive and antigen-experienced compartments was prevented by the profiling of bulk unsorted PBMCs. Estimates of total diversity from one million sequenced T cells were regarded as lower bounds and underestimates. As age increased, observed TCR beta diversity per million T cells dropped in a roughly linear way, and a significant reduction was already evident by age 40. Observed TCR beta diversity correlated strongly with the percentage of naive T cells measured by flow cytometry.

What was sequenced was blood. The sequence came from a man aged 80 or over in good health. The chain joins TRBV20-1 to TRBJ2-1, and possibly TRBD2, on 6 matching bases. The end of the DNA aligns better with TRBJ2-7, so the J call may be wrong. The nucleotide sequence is TGCAGTGCTAGCTTGATCGGGACTCCTTCAAATGAGCAGTACTTC. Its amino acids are CSASLIGTPSNEQYF.